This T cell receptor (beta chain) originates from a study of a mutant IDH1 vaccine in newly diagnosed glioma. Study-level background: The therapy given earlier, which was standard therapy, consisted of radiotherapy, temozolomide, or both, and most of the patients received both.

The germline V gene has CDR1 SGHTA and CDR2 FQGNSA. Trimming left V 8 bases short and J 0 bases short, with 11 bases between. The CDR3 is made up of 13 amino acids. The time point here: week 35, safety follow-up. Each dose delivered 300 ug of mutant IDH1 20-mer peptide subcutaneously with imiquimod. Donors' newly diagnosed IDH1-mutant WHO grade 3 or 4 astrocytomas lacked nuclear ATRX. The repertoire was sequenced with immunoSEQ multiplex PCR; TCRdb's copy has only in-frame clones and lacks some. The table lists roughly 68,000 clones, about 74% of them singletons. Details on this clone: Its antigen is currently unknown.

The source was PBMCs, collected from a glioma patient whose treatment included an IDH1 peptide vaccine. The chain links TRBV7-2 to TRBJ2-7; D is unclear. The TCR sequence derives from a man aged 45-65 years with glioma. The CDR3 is CASAPGPSYEQYF. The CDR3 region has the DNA TGTGCCAGCGCCCCCGGGCCCTCCTACGAGCAGTACTTC.